Included here is one T cell receptor (beta chain) sequence, with context. Its antigen is undetermined. Primers used in a second PCR of about 7 to 12 cycles were a sample-barcoded 5' primer and a J-beta primer mix. TCRdb reanalysed the 5' RACE reads using MiXCR and keeps one entry per CDR3 protein. This table has more than 1.4 million distinct CDR3 sequences, around two fifths appearing once. The source of the sample is a study of blood T cells in healthy people across ages. Overall study findings and caveats: Naive CD4+ cell counts and diversity both ran higher in long-lived than in aged donors. Per-million-T-cell TCR beta diversity fell roughly linearly with age.

This CDR3 spans 16 amino acids. The V end was cut by 3 bases, the J end by 2 bases, with 18 bases between. CDR1 is SGHRS, CDR2 YFSETQ, per germline. The sample taken for sequencing was blood. The sequence was collected from a young woman in good health. This sequence joins TRBV5-1 and TRBJ2-7; D is perhaps TRBD1 (6 bases). The CDR3 is CASSSGMTGKPYEQYF. The CDR3 bases are TGCGCCAGCAGCTCGGGGATGACAGGAAAACCCTACGAGCAGTACTTC.